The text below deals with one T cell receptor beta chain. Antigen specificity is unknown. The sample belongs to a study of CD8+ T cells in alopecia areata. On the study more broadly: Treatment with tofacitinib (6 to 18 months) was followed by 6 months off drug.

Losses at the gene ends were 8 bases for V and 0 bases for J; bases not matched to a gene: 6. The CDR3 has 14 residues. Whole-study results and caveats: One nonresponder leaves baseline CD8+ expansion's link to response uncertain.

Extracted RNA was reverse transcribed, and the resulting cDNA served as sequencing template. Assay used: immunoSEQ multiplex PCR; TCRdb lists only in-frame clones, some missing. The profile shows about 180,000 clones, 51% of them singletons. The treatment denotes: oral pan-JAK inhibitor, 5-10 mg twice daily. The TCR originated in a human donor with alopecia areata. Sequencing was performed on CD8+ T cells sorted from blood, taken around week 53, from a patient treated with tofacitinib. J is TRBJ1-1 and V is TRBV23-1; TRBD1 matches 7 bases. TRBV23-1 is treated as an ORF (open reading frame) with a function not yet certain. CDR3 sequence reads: CASHEGQLNTEAFF. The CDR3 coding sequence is TGCGCCAGCCACGAGGGACAGCTGAACACTGAAGCTTTCTTT.